The present TCR beta chain was sequenced within a study of identical twins. Whole-study findings and limits: With monozygotic twins, out-of-frame TCR alpha sharing exceeded what models estimated.

V was clipped by 7 bases and J by 5 bases; unmatched bases: 12. The CDR3 runs to 14 residues. Germline V gene sequence: CDR1 SQVTM, CDR2 ANQGSEA. TCRdb re-derived calls from the 5' RACE reads in MiXCR, one entry per CDR3 protein. The table shows hundreds of thousands of distinct CDR3 sequences, with 15% to 20% occurring only once. To note about this clonotype: Its antigen is unidentified.

The data were also submitted as part of a second study, on T cells expressing NK-cell markers.

Sequenced material: PBMCs. V gene TRBV29-1 combines with J gene TRBJ1-1, with 8 bases that match TRBD1. This TCR was sampled from a woman younger than 30 in good health. The CDR3 sequence is CSGGGQVLGTEAFF. CDR3 in DNA: TGCAGCGGCGGGGGACAGGTTTTGGGAACTGAAGCTTTCTTT.